Listed below are T cell receptor beta chains from one sample, sequenced in a study of T-cell reconstitution after alpha-beta-depleted transplantation in children. TCRdb processed the PCR reads anew with MiXCR; each CDR3 protein has one entry. The table includes roughly 590,000 distinct CDR3 sequences, about 15% detected once. This specimen was PBMCs from the stem cell graft donor, taken from the stem cell graft. The receptor set was obtained from a human donor who donated a stem cell graft to a child with acute myeloid leukemia. The CDR3 runs from the conserved cysteine through the conserved F or W. The order of the fields is J gene, D gene, clone size, V gene, CDR3 protein, CDR3 DNA. The D gene is left open where the match is weak. Clone size is not always given. Where it is, it says once, few, many or a class for expanded clones.

j_gene: TRBJ2-3; d_gene: TRBD1; abundance: few; v_gene: TRBV20-1; CDR3aa: CSARVYRDRRYERTSTDTQYF; CDR3nt: TGCAGTGCTAGAGTCTACCGGGACAGGCGCTACGAAAGGACTAGCACAGATACGCAGTATTTT
j_gene: TRBJ1-2; d_gene: NA; abundance: few; v_gene: TRBV28; CDR3aa: CASSNLDGSTKDGYTF; CDR3nt: TGTGCCAGCAGCAATCTTGACGGCTCAACTAAGGATGGCTACACCTTC
j_gene: TRBJ2-3; d_gene: NA; abundance: NA; v_gene: TRBV11-1; CDR3aa: CASTRWAESADTQYF; CDR3nt: TGTGCCAGTACCAGATGGGCTGAATCGGCAGATACGCAGTATTTT
j_gene: TRBJ2-3; d_gene: TRBD1; abundance: few; v_gene: TRBV5-1; CDR3aa: CASSLGQGANTDTQYF; CDR3nt: TGCGCCAGCAGCTTAGGACAGGGGGCTAATACAGATACGCAGTATTTT
j_gene: TRBJ2-3; d_gene: NA; abundance: NA; v_gene: TRBV30; CDR3aa: CAWSPRMGTGDTQYF; CDR3nt: TGTGCCTGGAGCCCGCGGATGGGGACTGGAGATACGCAGTATTTT
j_gene: TRBJ2-1; d_gene: TRBD2; abundance: many; v_gene: TRBV20-1; CDR3aa: CSVPTNWGLAATDEQFF; CDR3nt: TGCAGTGTTCCGACAAACTGGGGACTAGCGGCTACAGATGAGCAGTTCTTC
j_gene: TRBJ2-1; d_gene: TRBD2; abundance: few; v_gene: TRBV20-1; CDR3aa: CSASGVAGGPIDNEQFF; CDR3nt: TGCAGTGCTAGTGGGGTAGCGGGGGGGCCAATAGACAATGAGCAGTTCTTC
j_gene: TRBJ1-2; d_gene: NA; abundance: many; v_gene: TRBV7-2; CDR3aa: CASSSQLNYGYTF; CDR3nt: TGTGCCAGCAGTTCACAGTTAAACTATGGCTACACCTTC
j_gene: TRBJ1-2; d_gene: NA; abundance: NA; v_gene: TRBV11-1; CDR3aa: CASSLGGAYGYTF; CDR3nt: TGTGCCAGCAGCTTAGGGGGCGCTTATGGCTACACCTTC
j_gene: TRBJ2-6; d_gene: NA; abundance: many; v_gene: TRBV20-1; CDR3aa: CGLTRPSGANVLTF; CDR3nt: TGCGGACTGACGCGTCCGTCTGGGGCCAACGTCCTGACTTTC
j_gene: TRBJ2-2; d_gene: NA; abundance: few; v_gene: TRBV5-1; CDR3aa: CASSPPLHTGELFF; CDR3nt: TGCGCCAGCAGCCCGCCCTTACACACCGGGGAGCTGTTTTTT
j_gene: TRBJ2-3; d_gene: NA; abundance: few; v_gene: TRBV7-2; CDR3aa: CASSLMDRQYF; CDR3nt: TGTGCCAGCAGCCTCATGGACAGGCAGTATTTT
j_gene: TRBJ1-1; d_gene: NA; abundance: few; v_gene: TRBV29-1; CDR3aa: CSVETQGNTEAFF; CDR3nt: TGCAGCGTTGAAACACAGGGGAACACTGAAGCTTTCTTT
j_gene: TRBJ2-1; d_gene: TRBD2; abundance: few; v_gene: TRBV7-3; CDR3aa: CASSLNRGGSNGVNEQFF; CDR3nt: TGTGCCAGCAGCTTAAACCGCGGGGGGTCCAATGGGGTGAATGAGCAGTTCTTC
j_gene: TRBJ2-5; d_gene: TRBD2; abundance: many; v_gene: TRBV5-6; CDR3aa: CASSPGLAEYQETQYF; CDR3nt: TGTGCCAGCAGCCCTGGACTAGCGGAGTACCAAGAGACCCAGTACTTC
j_gene: TRBJ2-7; d_gene: NA; abundance: few; v_gene: TRBV27; CDR3aa: CASRLTSGSYEQYF; CDR3nt: TGTGCCAGCAGACTAACCTCTGGGTCCTACGAGCAGTACTTC
j_gene: TRBJ2-3; d_gene: TRBD2; abundance: many; v_gene: TRBV29-1; CDR3aa: CSVGPELASTDTQYF; CDR3nt: TGCAGCGTTGGACCTGAACTAGCGAGCACAGATACGCAGTATTTT
j_gene: TRBJ2-3; d_gene: NA; abundance: NA; v_gene: TRBV28; CDR3aa: CASRVAGSTDTQYF; CDR3nt: TGTGCCAGCAGAGTGGCGGGCTCCACAGATACGCAGTATTTT
j_gene: TRBJ1-1; d_gene: NA; abundance: few; v_gene: TRBV27; CDR3aa: CASSLIEGTEAFF; CDR3nt: TGTGCCAGCAGTTTAATTGAGGGAACTGAAGCTTTCTTT
j_gene: TRBJ1-1; d_gene: NA; abundance: NA; v_gene: TRBV10-2; CDR3aa: CASSESKAGADTEAFF; CDR3nt: TGCGCCAGCAGTGAATCGAAGGCAGGGGCGGACACTGAAGCTTTCTTT
j_gene: TRBJ2-2; d_gene: NA; abundance: few; v_gene: TRBV7-7; CDR3aa: CASSLAGLTGELFF; CDR3nt: TGTGCCAGCAGCTTAGCAGGGCTCACCGGGGAGCTGTTTTTT
j_gene: TRBJ1-2; d_gene: NA; abundance: many; v_gene: TRBV12-3/TRBV12-4; CDR3aa: CASSFNSEYGYTF; CDR3nt: TGTGCCAGCAGTTTCAACAGCGAGTATGGCTACACCTTC
j_gene: TRBJ1-1; d_gene: NA; abundance: many; v_gene: TRBV5-1; CDR3aa: CASSPWTLNTEAFF; CDR3nt: TGCGCCAGCAGCCCATGGACCCTGAACACTGAAGCTTTCTTT
j_gene: TRBJ1-1; d_gene: TRBD1; abundance: few; v_gene: TRBV28; CDR3aa: CASSLDRGPMNTEAFF; CDR3nt: TGTGCCAGCAGTTTGGACAGGGGCCCGATGAACACTGAAGCTTTCTTT
j_gene: TRBJ2-3; d_gene: TRBD2; abundance: NA; v_gene: TRBV20-1; CDR3aa: CSARGVVAGLSTDTQYF; CDR3nt: TGCAGTGCTAGAGGGGTCGTAGCGGGGCTTAGCACAGATACGCAGTATTTT
j_gene: TRBJ2-1; d_gene: NA; abundance: NA; v_gene: TRBV7-2; CDR3aa: CASSLAASNEQFF; CDR3nt: TGTGCCAGCAGCTTAGCAGCCTCAAATGAGCAGTTCTTC
j_gene: TRBJ1-4; d_gene: NA; abundance: many; v_gene: TRBV7-8; CDR3aa: CASSSHRVGTNEKLFF; CDR3nt: TGTGCCAGCAGCTCACACAGGGTCGGAACTAATGAAAAACTGTTTTTT
j_gene: TRBJ1-5; d_gene: TRBD1; abundance: many; v_gene: TRBV5-5; CDR3aa: CASSPGQGLNQPQHF; CDR3nt: TGTGCCAGCAGCCCGGGACAGGGCCTCAATCAGCCCCAGCATTTT
j_gene: TRBJ2-5; d_gene: NA; abundance: many; v_gene: TRBV7-7; CDR3aa: CASSPWDEETQYF; CDR3nt: TGTGCCAGCAGCCCCTGGGACGAGGAGACCCAGTACTTC
j_gene: TRBJ1-4; d_gene: NA; abundance: NA; v_gene: TRBV7-2; CDR3aa: CASSLVAQGSGEKLFF; CDR3nt: TGTGCCAGCAGCTTAGTGGCGCAGGGTTCGGGAGAAAAACTGTTTTTT
j_gene: TRBJ1-1; d_gene: NA; abundance: NA; v_gene: TRBV10-3; CDR3aa: CAIGETGRTEAFF; CDR3nt: TGTGCCATCGGTGAAACAGGGCGCACTGAAGCTTTCTTT
j_gene: TRBJ1-2; d_gene: NA; abundance: NA; v_gene: TRBV12-3/TRBV12-4; CDR3aa: CASIPSWGYYGYTF; CDR3nt: TGTGCCAGCATCCCCTCATGGGGATACTATGGCTACACCTTC
j_gene: TRBJ2-7; d_gene: NA; abundance: many; v_gene: TRBV20-1; CDR3aa: CSARQGSDYEQYF; CDR3nt: TGCAGTGCTAGACAGGGGAGCGACTACGAGCAGTACTTC
j_gene: TRBJ2-1; d_gene: NA; abundance: few; v_gene: TRBV6-1; CDR3aa: CASWVQGQLNEQFF; CDR3nt: TGTGCCAGCTGGGTGCAGGGACAACTTAATGAGCAGTTCTTC
j_gene: TRBJ2-1; d_gene: TRBD1; abundance: many; v_gene: TRBV24-1; CDR3aa: CATSARTGNEQFF; CDR3nt: TGTGCCACCAGTGCCCGGACAGGGAATGAGCAGTTCTTC
j_gene: TRBJ2-3; d_gene: TRBD1; abundance: few; v_gene: TRBV15; CDR3aa: CATSRDTGTGGLSDTQYF; CDR3nt: TGTGCCACCAGCAGAGATACAGGAACAGGGGGCCTCAGTGATACGCAGTATTTT
j_gene: TRBJ1-1; d_gene: NA; abundance: NA; v_gene: TRBV12-3/TRBV12-4; CDR3aa: CASARRNTEAFF; CDR3nt: TGTGCCAGCGCCCGTCGGAACACTGAAGCTTTCTTT
j_gene: TRBJ1-1; d_gene: NA; abundance: NA; v_gene: TRBV7-9; CDR3aa: CASSSASPDTEAFF; CDR3nt: TGTGCCAGCAGCTCAGCGAGTCCGGACACTGAAGCTTTCTTT
j_gene: TRBJ2-7; d_gene: NA; abundance: NA; v_gene: TRBV7-9; CDR3aa: CASSSVGGSSYEQYF; CDR3nt: TGTGCCAGCAGCTCCGTGGGCGGTTCCTCCTACGAGCAGTACTTC
j_gene: TRBJ2-1; d_gene: TRBD1; abundance: NA; v_gene: TRBV24-1; CDR3aa: CATSDFQGAYNEQFF; CDR3nt: TGTGCCACCAGTGATTTCCAGGGGGCGTACAATGAGCAGTTCTTC
j_gene: TRBJ2-1; d_gene: TRBD2; abundance: few; v_gene: TRBV11-2; CDR3aa: CASSFPLRLAGDHTYNEQFF; CDR3nt: TGTGCCAGCAGCTTTCCCCTTCGGCTAGCGGGGGATCATACCTACAATGAGCAGTTCTTC
j_gene: TRBJ2-3; d_gene: NA; abundance: few; v_gene: TRBV30; CDR3aa: CAWDPRVSDTQYF; CDR3nt: TGTGCGTGGGACCCGAGGGTTTCGGATACGCAGTATTTT
j_gene: TRBJ2-7; d_gene: NA; abundance: few; v_gene: TRBV4-3; CDR3aa: CASSQWGNGGYEQYF; CDR3nt: TGCGCCAGCAGCCAATGGGGTAATGGGGGGTACGAGCAGTACTTC
j_gene: TRBJ2-1; d_gene: TRBD2; abundance: few; v_gene: TRBV20-1; CDR3aa: CSARDPGLAGGPNEQFF; CDR3nt: TGCAGTGCTAGAGACCCGGGACTAGCGGGGGGGCCGAATGAGCAGTTCTTC
j_gene: TRBJ2-1; d_gene: NA; abundance: many; v_gene: TRBV29-1; CDR3aa: CSVHNSYNEQFF; CDR3nt: TGCAGCGTTCACAACTCCTACAATGAGCAGTTCTTC
j_gene: TRBJ2-6; d_gene: TRBD2; abundance: NA; v_gene: TRBV5-1; CDR3aa: CASSLLGGSGANVLTF; CDR3nt: TGCGCCAGCAGCTTGTTGGGGGGGTCTGGGGCCAACGTCCTGACTTTC
j_gene: TRBJ2-1; d_gene: TRBD1; abundance: few; v_gene: TRBV25-1; CDR3aa: CASSDPPTGQQFF; CDR3nt: TGTGCCAGCAGTGATCCCCCGACAGGGCAGCAGTTCTTC
j_gene: TRBJ1-4; d_gene: NA; abundance: many; v_gene: TRBV25-1; CDR3aa: CASRQGRGVDEKLFF; CDR3nt: TGTGCCAGCAGACAGGGTCGCGGTGTAGATGAAAAACTGTTTTTT
j_gene: TRBJ1-5; d_gene: NA; abundance: many; v_gene: TRBV15; CDR3aa: CATSRAGSNQPQHF; CDR3nt: TGTGCCACCAGCAGAGCGGGTAGCAATCAGCCCCAGCATTTT
j_gene: TRBJ1-3; d_gene: NA; abundance: once; v_gene: TRBV11-3; CDR3aa: CASKSGGSSGNTIYF; CDR3nt: TGTGCCAGCAAATCGGGCGGAAGCTCTGGAAACACCATATATTTT
j_gene: TRBJ2-3; d_gene: TRBD2; abundance: few; v_gene: TRBV5-1; CDR3aa: CASSFGGGRPDTQYF; CDR3nt: TGCGCCAGCAGCTTCGGGGGGGGCCGCCCAGATACGCAGTATTTT
j_gene: TRBJ2-7; d_gene: NA; abundance: few; v_gene: TRBV27; CDR3aa: CASSILGGGIPYEQYF; CDR3nt: TGTGCCAGCAGTATTCTGGGTGGGGGGATTCCCTACGAGCAGTACTTC